The rows below give T cell receptor beta chains drawn from one sample of a study of identical twins. TCRdb re-analysed the 5' RACE reads in MiXCR, keeping a single row per CDR3 protein. The sample carries 1.5 million to 2 million distinct CDR3 sequences, about 30% recorded once. Sequencing used cord blood. The receptors were gathered from a newborn girl in good health. Each CDR3 is given with its conserved first and last residue.

j_call cdr3_length v_call cdr3_aa
TRBJ1-2 11 TRBV28 CASGDSYGYTF
TRBJ1-5 12 TRBV6-1 CASSELDQPQHF
TRBJ1-4 14 TRBV28 CASSPRVRNEKLFF
TRBJ2-5 11 TRBV20-1 CSAHREETQYF
TRBJ2-3 17 TRBV5-1 CASSFPSGGLSTDTQYF
TRBJ2-1 16 TRBV24-1 CATRDRLAVRFNEQFF
TRBJ2-1 18 TRBV5-1 CASSFPSSGTRSYNEQFF
TRBJ2-3 15 TRBV20-1 CSTRLAGSSTDTQYF
TRBJ2-4 20 TRBV6-5 CASSFPPGLAGGLAKNIQYF
TRBJ2-4 16 TRBV9 CASSVSGTIGENIQYF
TRBJ2-2 16 TRBV12-3/TRBV12-4 CASSSGGSPNTRELFF
TRBJ2-1 15 TRBV30 CAWTLLAGAYNEQFF
TRBJ2-7 12 TRBV20-1 CSAIMESYEQYF
TRBJ2-3 16 TRBV3-1 CASSPPGVAGTDTQYF
TRBJ2-1 17 TRBV25-1 CASSGRLAGFGYNEQFF
TRBJ2-6 16 TRBV24-1 CATSGVARSGANVLTF
TRBJ1-2 15 TRBV27 CATSEVTGGAYGYTF
TRBJ2-1 16 TRBV29-1 CSVELASPIPYNEQFF
TRBJ2-2 15 TRBV2 CASSLLASRTGELFF
. 11 TRBV29-1 CSGGLYNEQYF
TRBJ1-2 14 TRBV20-1 CSAGGDRGHYGYTF
TRBJ2-1 14 TRBV28 CASSSPGTYNEQFF
TRBJ2-3 12 TRBV20-1 CSADSPSDTQYF
TRBJ1-2 17 TRBV6-1 CASSPYRGRAPNYGYTF
TRBJ2-7 17 TRBV20-1 CSARDYLGTSTPYEQYF
TRBJ1-4 14 TRBV29-1 CSVEDPGAREKLFF
TRBJ2-4 15 TRBV11-2 CASSSVDRAWGIQYF
TRBJ2-7 15 TRBV5-1 CASSLGGSPPYEQYF
TRBJ2-7 15 TRBV20-1 CGARDPRPPSYEQYF
TRBJ2-1 15 TRBV20-1 CSGVHRQLRSAKQFF
TRBJ2-1 16 TRBV12-3/TRBV12-4 CASSPLLASSYNEQFF
TRBJ2-6 16 TRBV28 CASRVLGFSGANVLTF
TRBJ2-1 14 TRBV6-5 CASSPTSGRGEQFF
TRBJ1-1 15 TRBV4-1 CASSQPMTGSTEAFF
TRBJ1-5 14 TRBV2 CASSDPGGSQPQHF
TRBJ2-7 16 TRBV28 CASSSGTAKPPNEQYF
TRBJ2-3 15 TRBV6-5 CASSYGPGSTDTQYF
TRBJ2-7 16 TRBV6-2/TRBV6-3 CASSLTPSTGYYEQYF
TRBJ2-5 16 TRBV20-1 CSARDLAGVNRETQYF
TRBJ1-5 15 TRBV27 CASTPLGDSNQPQHF
TRBJ2-1 14 TRBV11-2 CAGRTGTGANEQFF
TRBJ2-7 16 TRBV5-1 CASSLDVPRWSYEQYF
TRBJ1-2 13 TRBV15 CATSRERGLGYTF
TRBJ2-5 12 TRBV5-4 CASSSQTSPQYF
TRBJ1-5 15 TRBV11-2 CASSATGFSNQPQHF
TRBJ2-5 14 TRBV29-1 CSVEPQGEQETQYF
TRBJ2-5 14 TRBV27 CASSGLVATYEQYF
TRBJ2-5 13 TRBV29-1 CSVLSGQKETQYF
TRBJ1-5 13 TRBV6-1 CASSGSYNQPQHF
TRBJ2-1 16 TRBV7-2 CASSLVGTSGSNEQFF
TRBJ2-3 14 TRBV12-3/TRBV12-4 CASRQLRGGDTQYF
TRBJ2-7 18 TRBV6-5 CASSYSSGTSGPRHEQYF
TRBJ2-1 17 TRBV7-9 CASSPYSGGSSYNEQFF
TRBJ2-3 14 TRBV12-3/TRBV12-4 CASSLWTSGALQYF